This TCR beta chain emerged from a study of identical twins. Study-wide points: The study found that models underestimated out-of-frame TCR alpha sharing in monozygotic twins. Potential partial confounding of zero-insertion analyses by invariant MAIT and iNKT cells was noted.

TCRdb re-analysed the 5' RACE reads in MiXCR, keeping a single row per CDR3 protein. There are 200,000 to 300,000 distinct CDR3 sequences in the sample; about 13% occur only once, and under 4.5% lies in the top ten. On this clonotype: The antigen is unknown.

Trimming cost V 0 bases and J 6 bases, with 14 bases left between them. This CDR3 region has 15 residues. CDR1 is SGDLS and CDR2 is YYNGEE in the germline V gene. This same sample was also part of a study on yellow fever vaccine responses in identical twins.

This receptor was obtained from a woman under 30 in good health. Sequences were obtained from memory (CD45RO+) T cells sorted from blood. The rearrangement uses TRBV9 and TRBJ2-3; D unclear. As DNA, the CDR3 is TGTGCCAGCAGCGTAGGCACCCATCCTGGGGATACGCAGTATTTT. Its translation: CASSVGTHPGDTQYF.